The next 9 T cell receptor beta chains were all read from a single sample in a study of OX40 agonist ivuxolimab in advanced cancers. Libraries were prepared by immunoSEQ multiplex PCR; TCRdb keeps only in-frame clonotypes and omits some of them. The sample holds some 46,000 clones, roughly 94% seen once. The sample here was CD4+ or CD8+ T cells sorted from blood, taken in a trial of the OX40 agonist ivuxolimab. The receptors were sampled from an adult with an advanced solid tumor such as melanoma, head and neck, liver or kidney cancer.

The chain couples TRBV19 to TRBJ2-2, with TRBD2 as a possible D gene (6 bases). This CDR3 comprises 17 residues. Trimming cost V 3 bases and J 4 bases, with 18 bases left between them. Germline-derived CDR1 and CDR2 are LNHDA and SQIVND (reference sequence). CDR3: CASSIARREAGTGELFF. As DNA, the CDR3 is TGTGCCAGTAGTATTGCTCGGAGGGAGGCGGGCACCGGGGAGCTGTTTTTT.

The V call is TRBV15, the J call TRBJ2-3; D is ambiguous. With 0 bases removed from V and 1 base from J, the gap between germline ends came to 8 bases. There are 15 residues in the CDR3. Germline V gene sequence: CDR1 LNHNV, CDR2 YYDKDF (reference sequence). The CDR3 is CATSRDDFRTDTQYF. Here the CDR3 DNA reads TGTGCCACCAGCAGAGATGATTTCCGCACAGATACGCAGTATTTT. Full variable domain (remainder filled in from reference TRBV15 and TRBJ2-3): DAMVIQNPRYQVTQFGKPVTLSCSQTLNHNVMYWYQQKSSQAPKLLFHYYDKDFNNEADTPDNFQSRRPNTSFCFLDIRSPGLGDTAMYLCATSRDDFRTDTQYFGPGTRLTVL.

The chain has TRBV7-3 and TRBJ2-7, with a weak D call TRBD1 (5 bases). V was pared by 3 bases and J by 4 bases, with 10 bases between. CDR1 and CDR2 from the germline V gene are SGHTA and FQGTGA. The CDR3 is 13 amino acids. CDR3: CASSFDSTYEQYF. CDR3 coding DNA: TGTGCCAGCAGCTTTGACAGTACTTACGAGCAGTACTTC.

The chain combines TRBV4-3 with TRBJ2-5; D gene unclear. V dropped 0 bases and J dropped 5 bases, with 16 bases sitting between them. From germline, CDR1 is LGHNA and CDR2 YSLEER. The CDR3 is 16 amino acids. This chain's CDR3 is CASSQDSPVAAETQYF. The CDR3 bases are TGCGCCAGCAGCCAAGATTCGCCGGTGGCGGCGGAGACCCAGTACTTC.

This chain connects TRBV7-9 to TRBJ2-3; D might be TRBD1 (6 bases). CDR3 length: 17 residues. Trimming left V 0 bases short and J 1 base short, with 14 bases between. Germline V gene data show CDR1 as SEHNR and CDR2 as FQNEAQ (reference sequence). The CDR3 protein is CASSLALPGDGTDTQYF. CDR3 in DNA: TGTGCCAGCAGCTTAGCGCTTCCAGGGGACGGCACAGATACGCAGTATTTT.

The CDR3 DNA reads as TGTGCCAGCAGCTCAGGGGGAGGCGAGCAGTACTTC. Its protein is CASSSGGGEQYF. The rearrangement uses TRBV7-9 and TRBJ2-7; D is possibly TRBD1 (7 bases). CDR1 is SEHNR, CDR2 FQNEAQ, per germline (reference sequence). The CDR3 spans 12 residues. Trimming took 4 bases from V and 6 from J, leaving 10 bases between them. Filled out from reference TRBV7-9 and TRBJ2-7, the complete variable domain reads DTGVSQNPRHKITKRGQNVTFRCDPISEHNRLYWYRQTLGQGPEFLTYFQNEAQLEKSRLLSDRFSAERPKGSFSTLEIQRTEQGDSAMYLCASSSGGGEQYFGPGTRLTVT.

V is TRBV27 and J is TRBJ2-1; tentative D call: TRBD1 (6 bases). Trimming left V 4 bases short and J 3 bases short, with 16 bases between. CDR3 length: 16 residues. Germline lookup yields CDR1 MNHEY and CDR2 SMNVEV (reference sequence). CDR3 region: CASSYQGNPYYNEQFF. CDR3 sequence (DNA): TGTGCCAGCAGTTACCAGGGGAATCCCTACTACAATGAGCAGTTCTTC.

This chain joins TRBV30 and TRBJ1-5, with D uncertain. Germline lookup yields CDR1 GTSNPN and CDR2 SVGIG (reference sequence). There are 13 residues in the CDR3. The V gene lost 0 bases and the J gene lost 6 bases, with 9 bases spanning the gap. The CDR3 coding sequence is TGTGCCTGGAGTGTAGATTTGGGTCAGCCCCAGCATTTT. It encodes CAWSVDLGQPQHF.

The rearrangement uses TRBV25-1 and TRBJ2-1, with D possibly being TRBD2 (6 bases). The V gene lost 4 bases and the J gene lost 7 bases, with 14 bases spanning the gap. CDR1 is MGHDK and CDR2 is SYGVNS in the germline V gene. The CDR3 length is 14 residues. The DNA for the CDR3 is TGTGCCAGCAGTGTTGGGCTAGCGAGGAATGAGCAGTTCTTC. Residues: CASSVGLARNEQFF.